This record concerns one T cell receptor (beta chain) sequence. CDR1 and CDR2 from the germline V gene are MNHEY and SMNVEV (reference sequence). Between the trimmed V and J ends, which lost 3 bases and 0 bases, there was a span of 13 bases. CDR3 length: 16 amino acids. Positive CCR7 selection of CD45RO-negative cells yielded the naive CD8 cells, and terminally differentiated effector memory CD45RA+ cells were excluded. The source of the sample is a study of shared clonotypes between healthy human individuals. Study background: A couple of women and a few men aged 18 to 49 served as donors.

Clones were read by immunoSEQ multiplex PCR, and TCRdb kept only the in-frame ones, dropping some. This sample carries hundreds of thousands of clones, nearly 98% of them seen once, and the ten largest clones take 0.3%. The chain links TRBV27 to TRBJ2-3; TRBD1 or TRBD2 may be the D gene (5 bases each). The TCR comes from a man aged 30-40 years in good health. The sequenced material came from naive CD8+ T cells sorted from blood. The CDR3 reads CASSFLPGTSTDTQYF. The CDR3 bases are TGTGCCAGCAGTTTTCTCCCGGGGACCAGCACAGATACGCAGTATTTT.